This TCR beta chain was captured in a study of T cells in Graves' hyperthyroidism and ophthalmopathy. Stable hyperthyroidism: no ophthalmopathy progression over 18 months of follow-up. Overall study findings and caveats: Researchers found most expanded thyroid clonotypes above 0.001 in blood as well.

On this clonotype: Its antigen is currently unknown.

Researchers took RNA transcripts and amplified the TCR beta CDR3 regions from them. A set of HTBI primers served as the primers for a first-round RT-PCR of the TCR CDR3. TCRdb re-called the multiplex PCR reads with MiXCR, one entry per CDR3 protein. Of some 620,000 distinct CDR3 sequences in the sample, 16% were seen once. The receptor comes from a woman in her 30s with Graves' hyperthyroidism. The material sequenced was blood.

The CDR3, as DNA: TGTGCCAGCAGCTTAAGGGATCCCACTGAAGCTTTCTTT. Its protein product is CASSLRDPTEAFF. The chain is built from TRBV13 and TRBJ1-1; D not resolved. V was pared by 2 bases and J by 4 bases, with 8 bases between. CDR1 and CDR2 from the germline V gene are PRHDT and FYEKMQ (reference sequence). This CDR3 has 13 residues.